This T cell receptor beta chain stems from a study of chemoradiotherapy in HPV16-positive cancers. Study in general: Candidate HPV-specific clones and shared TCR motifs came from two HPV16-positive patients.

Germline values: CDR1 SNHLY, CDR2 FYNNEI. CDR3 size: 17 residues. V was cut by 4 bases and J by 2 bases, with 19 bases left in between. Repertoires were generated with immunoSEQ multiplex PCR, while TCRdb's copy carries only in-frame clones and drops some. This table has around 6,500 clones, approximately 79% appearing once. Repeated repertoire sampling spanned the course of chemoradiotherapy. Overall study results and limits: Candidate HPV-specific clones and E7-related TCR motifs grew in tumor during treatment.

Comment on this clone: Its antigen is still unknown.

This chain links TRBV2 with TRBJ2-3; possibly TRBD1 or TRBD2 for D (6 bases each). This receptor was identified in a human donor with HPV-associated anogenital cancer. The sample in question was tumor tissue, obtained from a patient who underwent chemoradiotherapy. Here the CDR3 reads CASSGVGRGDITDTQYF. DNA for the CDR3: TGTGCCAGCAGTGGGGTAGGTCGCGGGGACATCACAGATACGCAGTATTTT.